This TCR beta chain emerged from a study of PD-L1 blockade in urothelial cancer. The study's findings and limits: Durable-benefit patients had greater expansion of tumor-associated blood clones at 3 weeks.

All patients handed over anywhere from 1 to 8 samples, pretreatment and on-treatment. Generated by immunoSEQ multiplex PCR, the TCRdb table keeps only in-frame clones and is missing some. The sample consists of around 80,000 clones, about 85% of them appearing once. As regards this clone: Its target is not known.

The sequencing used PBMCs, collected around atezolizumab (anti-PD-L1) treatment. The TCR sequence derives from a woman in her sixties or seventies with urothelial cancer.

CDR3 nucleotides: TGCAGCGTTGGGCAGGGCGATGGAAACACCATATATTTT. Encoded protein: CSVGQGDGNTIYF. The chain uses TRBV29-1 and TRBJ1-3; possible D gene TRBD1, 5 bases. Germline V lookup: CDR1 SQVTM, CDR2 ANQGSEA. The CDR3 runs 13 residues. Trimming took 4 bases from V and 3 from J, leaving 10 bases between them.